The sequence of this T cell receptor beta chain was determined in a study of a mutant IDH1 vaccine in newly diagnosed glioma. Looking at the study overall: Beginning 4-6 weeks after radiotherapy alone, or with temozolomide cycles, vaccination took place. At week 47 came visit V13, while visit V12 had come at week 35.

Time point indicated: week 35, safety follow-up. A single vaccine dose contained 300 ug of mutant IDH1 20-mer peptide, and topical imiquimod was used with it. Diagnosis in the donors showed new WHO grade 3 or 4 astrocytomas that were IDH1-mutant and ATRX-lost. Method: immunoSEQ multiplex PCR; TCRdb's copy keeps in-frame clones and lacks some. Of tens of thousands of clones listed, around 89% are singletons. Notes on this clone: Its target is unknown.

Study observations and caveats: Among top peripheral T cell clonotypes, changes seemed unrelated to pseudoprogression.

The CDR3 consists of 18 residues. Germline V lookup: CDR1 LNHNV, CDR2 YYDKDF (reference sequence). Deletions cut 0 bases from V and 0 bases from J, with 12 bases between. The material was PBMCs, obtained from a glioma patient whose treatment included an IDH1 peptide vaccine. The V call is TRBV15, the J call TRBJ2-6, with a weak D call TRBD2 (5 bases). The receptor comes from a man aged 40-55 years with glioma. The CDR3 DNA reads as TGTGCCACCAGCAGAGACCCTCCGGGATCCTCTGGGGCCAACGTCCTGACTTTC. Residues: CATSRDPPGSSGANVLTF.